This T cell receptor beta chain was captured by sequencing in a study of tumor T cells in aggressive B-cell lymphoma. Germline CDR1 SEHNR, CDR2 FQNEAQ (reference sequence). The CDR3 has 15 residues. The assay was immunoSEQ multiplex PCR, and TCRdb's table has in-frame clones only and misses some. This table holds about 7,900 clones, over 80% found once. Details on this clone: The junction does not match germline at one end; this may be a read error.

The chain carries TRBV7-9 and TRBJ1-1; D unclear. The TCR was taken from an adult with diffuse large B cell lymphoma. Sequencing was performed on tumor tissue. The CDR3 nucleotides are TGTGCCAGCAGCTTAGCGAGGAGCACGAACTCTGAAGCTTTCTTT. It is translated as CASSLARSTNSEAFF.